Listed here is a single T cell receptor (beta chain). The data originate from a study of shared clonotypes between healthy human individuals. Method: immunoSEQ multiplex PCR; TCRdb's copy keeps in-frame clones and lacks some. The sample records some 1,600,000 clones, 98% being singletons. V lost 6 bases and J 0 bases, leaving 6 bases between the germline ends. Germline V CDR1 and CDR2: SEHNR, FQNEAQ (reference sequence). The CDR3 length is 12 residues. Sequencing was performed on naive CD4+ T cells sorted from blood. Subset meaning: CD45RA+ positively selected. The clonotype comes from a young man in good health. The chain couples TRBV7-9 to TRBJ2-7; the D is unclear. CDR3 region: CASSKPSYEQYF. The CDR3 DNA is TGTGCCAGCAGTAAACCCTCCTACGAGCAGTACTTC. Drawing the rest from reference TRBV7-9 and TRBJ2-7, the complete variable domain is DTGVSQNPRHKITKRGQNVTFRCDPISEHNRLYWYRQTLGQGPEFLTYFQNEAQLEKSRLLSDRFSAERPKGSFSTLEIQRTEQGDSAMYLCASSKPSYEQYFGPGTRLTVT.